This T cell receptor (beta chain) originates from a study of OX40 agonist ivuxolimab in advanced cancers. Study-wide background: A diagnosis of hepatocellular carcinoma, melanoma, renal cell or head and neck cancer was present in dose-escalation patients. Partial responses were achieved by three patients: one hepatocellular carcinoma, two cutaneous melanoma. Study conclusions and caveats: The antigens recognized by the expanded peripheral T cells, that is their antigen specificity, were not determined.

Assay: immunoSEQ multiplex PCR; the TCRdb copy retains only in-frame clones and omits some. The profile shows some 5,100 clones, roughly 90% of them singletons. To note about this clone: The target antigen is unknown.

Trimming cost V 0 bases and J 1 base, with 11 bases left between them. From germline, CDR1 is SGHRS and CDR2 YFSETQ. The CDR3 is 15 amino acids. Sequencing used CD4+ or CD8+ T cells sorted from blood, obtained in a trial of the OX40 agonist ivuxolimab. This TCR derives from an adult with an advanced solid tumor such as melanoma, head and neck, liver or kidney cancer. The V and J genes are TRBV5-1 and TRBJ2-7; D is unresolved. The CDR3 sequence: CASSLGAKSSYEQYF. The CDR3 DNA reads as TGCGCCAGCAGCTTGGGGGCCAAGTCTTCCTACGAGCAGTACTTC.